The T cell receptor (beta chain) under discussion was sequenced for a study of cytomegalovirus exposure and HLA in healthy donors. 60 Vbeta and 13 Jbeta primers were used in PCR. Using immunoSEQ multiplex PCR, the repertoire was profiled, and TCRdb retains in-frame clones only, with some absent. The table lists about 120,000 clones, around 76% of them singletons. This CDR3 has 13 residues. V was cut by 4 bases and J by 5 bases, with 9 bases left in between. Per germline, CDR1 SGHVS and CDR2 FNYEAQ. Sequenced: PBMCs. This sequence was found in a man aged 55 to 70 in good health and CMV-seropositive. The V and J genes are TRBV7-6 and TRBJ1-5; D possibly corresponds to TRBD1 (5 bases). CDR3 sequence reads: CASSSTRDQPQHF. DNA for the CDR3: TGTGCCAGCAGCTCAACCAGGGATCAGCCCCAGCATTTT.